This TCR beta chain was found in a study of shared clonotypes between healthy human individuals. TCRdb keeps only in-frame clones here, not all; method: immunoSEQ multiplex PCR. This sample has about 1,900,000 clones, with around 96% found just once. Germline V lookup: CDR1 LGHNA, CDR2 YSLEER. The CDR3 sequence is 14 residues long. The V and J ends lost 0 bases and 4 bases respectively, with 10 bases between them. CD45RO-negative, CCR7-selected cells formed the naive CD8 fraction, which excluded terminally differentiated effector memory CD45RA+ cells. This receptor was obtained from a man younger than 30 in good health. The sample consisted of naive CD8+ T cells sorted from blood. This rearrangement joins TRBV4-3 to TRBJ2-7; D call uncertain. CDR3 nucleotide sequence: TGCGCCAGCAGCCAAGAGACCGACGGTTACGAGCAGTACTTC. The encoded protein is CASSQETDGYEQYF.